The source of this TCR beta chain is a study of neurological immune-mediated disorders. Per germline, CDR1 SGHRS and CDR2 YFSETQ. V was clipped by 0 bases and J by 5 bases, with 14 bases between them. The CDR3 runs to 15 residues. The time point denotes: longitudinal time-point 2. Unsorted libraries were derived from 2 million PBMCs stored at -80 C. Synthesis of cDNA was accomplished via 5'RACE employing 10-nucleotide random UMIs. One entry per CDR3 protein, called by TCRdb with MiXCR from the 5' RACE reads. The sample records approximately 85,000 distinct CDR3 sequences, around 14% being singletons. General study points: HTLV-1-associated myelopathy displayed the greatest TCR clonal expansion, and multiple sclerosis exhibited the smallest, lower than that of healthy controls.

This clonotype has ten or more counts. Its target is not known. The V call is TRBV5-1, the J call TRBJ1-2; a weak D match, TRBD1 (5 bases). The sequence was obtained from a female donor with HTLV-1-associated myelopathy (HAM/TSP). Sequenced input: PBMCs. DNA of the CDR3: TGCGCCAGCAGCTTGGATAGGGGTGAGGAATATGGCTACACCTTC. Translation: CASSLDRGEEYGYTF.